These 23 T cell receptor beta chains share one sample of origin, sequenced in a study of T cells in Graves' hyperthyroidism and ophthalmopathy. Template material for amplifying TCR beta CDR3 regions consisted of RNA transcripts. In the first-round RT-PCR of the TCR CDR3, the HTBI primer set was used. TCRdb re-called the multiplex PCR reads through MiXCR, storing one row per CDR3 protein. The sample lists around 690,000 distinct CDR3 sequences; around 16% were seen once. Source material: blood. The receptors here all came from a man in his fifties with Graves' hyperthyroidism.

The sample holds many counts of this clonotype. The rearrangement joins TRBV7-3 to TRBJ1-1; perhaps TRBD1 as D (6 bases). The CDR3 consists of 15 residues. Germline-derived CDR1 and CDR2 are SGHTA and FQGTGA. The V end lost 5 bases, the J end lost 0 bases, and 13 bases lay between the germline ends. The CDR3 region has the DNA TGTGCCAGCAGCGCAGGACAGCCGATGAACACTGAAGCTTTCTTT. It is translated as CASSAGQPMNTEAFF.

This clonotype was detected many times. The chain uses TRBV7-9 and TRBJ2-3; no reliable D call. The length of the CDR3 is 13 residues. The V and J ends lost 1 base and 4 bases respectively, with 6 bases between them. Germline V lookup: CDR1 SEHNR, CDR2 FQNEAQ (reference sequence). The CDR3 is CASSLVFSDTQYF. The CDR3 DNA reads TGTGCCAGCAGCTTAGTCTTCTCAGATACGCAGTATTTT.

This clonotype was detected many times. The chain employs TRBV19 and TRBJ2-5; the D call may be TRBD1 or TRBD2 (6 bases each). Trimming shortened V by 1 base and J by 0 bases, and 12 bases separated the two germline ends. The CDR3 totals 16 residues. Germline CDR1 reads LNHDA; CDR2 reads SQIVND (reference sequence). The CDR3 loop is CASSIGGANYQETQYF. CDR3 nucleotide sequence: TGTGCCAGTAGTATAGGGGGGGCGAATTACCAAGAGACCCAGTACTTC.

This clonotype was detected ten times or more. The chain has TRBV20-1 and TRBJ2-7; TRBD2 agrees at 7 bases. The germline V gene encodes CDR1 DFQATT and CDR2 SNEGSKA (reference sequence). The CDR3 contains 15 residues. The J segment lost 4 bases and the V segment lost 6 bases, leaving 15 bases of the junction unmatched. CDR3 DNA sequence: TGCAGTGCCGATCTAGCGAAGCGGGAAACTTACGAGCAGTACTTC. Its translation: CSADLAKRETYEQYF.

The chain employs TRBV30 and TRBJ1-5; D is unresolved. Per germline, CDR1 GTSNPN and CDR2 SVGIG (reference sequence). Trimming stripped 0 bases from V and 13 bases from J, with 16 bases between. The CDR3 length is 13 residues. CDR3 sequence (DNA): TGTGCCTGGAGTGTCTCTACCGGGTACCCTCAGCATTTT. This gives the protein CAWSVSTGYPQHF.

In this sample, this clonotype turned up a few times. The chain has TRBV19 and TRBJ1-5; maybe TRBD1 (5 bases). CDR3 length equals 17 residues. V was shortened by 5 bases and J by 3 bases, with 20 bases between the two germline ends. Germline V lookup: CDR1 LNHDA, CDR2 SQIVND (reference sequence). CDR3 loop: CASSPWSGGEANQPQHF. CDR3 in DNA: TGTGCCAGTAGTCCCTGGTCGGGGGGGGAGGCCAATCAGCCCCAGCATTTT.

The table lists this clonotype with many counts. The chain carries TRBV12-3 or TRBV12-4 and TRBJ1-1, with TRBD1 matching 8 bases. This CDR3 is built from 14 residues. The junction had 7 bases not matched to a gene; V was cut back by 7 bases and J by 3 bases. The CDR3 region has the DNA TGTGCCAGCACCTGGACAGGGATTCACACTGAAGCTTTCTTT. Its translation is CASTWTGIHTEAFF.

The rearrangement joins TRBV10-2 to TRBJ1-6; a weak D match, TRBD1 (5 bases). This CDR3 has 16 amino acids. Germline V gene data show CDR1 as WSHSY and CDR2 as SAAADI. Trimming shortened V by 3 bases and J by 10 bases, and 19 bases separated the two germline ends. Here the CDR3 DNA reads TGCGCCAGCAGTGATTGGGGACGCAGGGTACGGTCACCCCTCCACTTT. This encodes CASSDWGRRVRSPLHF.

A few counts support this clonotype. The V call is TRBV6-6, the J call TRBJ1-6; tentative D call: TRBD1 (6 bases). The germline V gene has CDR1 MNHNY and CDR2 SVGAGI (reference sequence). This CDR3 is built from 14 residues. V was pared by 2 bases and J by 9 bases, with 11 bases between. The CDR3 region is CASSYTGARSPLHF. For the CDR3, the DNA is TGTGCCAGCAGTTACACGGGGGCGCGTTCACCCCTCCACTTT.

This clonotype was counted many times. V is TRBV7-2 and J is TRBJ2-5; 8 bases line up with TRBD1. Germline V lookup: CDR1 SGHTA, CDR2 FQGNSA. V dropped 4 bases and J dropped 5; count of bases not matched to a gene: 9. This CDR3 spans 15 amino acids. CDR3 coding DNA: TGTGCCAGCAGCTGGGAATCAGGGGGCAGGGAGACCCAGTACTTC. It encodes CASSWESGGRETQYF. Based on the CDR3 plus reference TRBV7-2 and TRBJ2-5, the full variable domain is GAGVSQSPSNKVTEKGKDVELRCDPISGHTALYWYRQSLGQGLEFLIYFQGNSAPDKSGLPSDRFSAERTGGSVSTLTIQRTQQEDSAVYLCASSWESGGRETQYFGPGTRLLVL.

V is TRBV3-1 and J is TRBJ2-7, with unresolved D. The CDR3 has 19 amino acids. Trimming cost V 4 bases and J 3 bases, with 28 bases left between them. CDR1 and CDR2 from the germline V gene are LGHDT and YNNKEL (reference sequence). The CDR3 DNA follows: TGTGCCAGCAGCCCCCGCCGGGCCCAAGTACTAAAATTCTACTACGAGCAGTACTTC. Protein product: CASSPRRAQVLKFYYEQYF.

This clonotype came up a few times. The chain recombines TRBV7-2 with TRBJ1-5; D might be TRBD1 (5 bases). There are 16 residues in the CDR3. Germline values: CDR1 SGHTA, CDR2 FQGNSA. Trimming removed 4 bases from V and 1 base from J, with 14 bases in between. For the CDR3, the DNA is TGTGCCAGCAGCTCCCTAGATTGGGACAGCAATCAGCCCCAGCATTTT. Translation: CASSSLDWDSNQPQHF. Drawing the rest from reference TRBV7-2 and TRBJ1-5, the complete variable domain is GAGVSQSPSNKVTEKGKDVELRCDPISGHTALYWYRQSLGQGLEFLIYFQGNSAPDKSGLPSDRFSAERTGGSVSTLTIQRTQQEDSAVYLCASSSLDWDSNQPQHFGDGTRLSIL.

The chain couples TRBV5-1 to TRBJ2-5; tentative D call: TRBD1 (6 bases). The CDR3 totals 16 residues. The germline V gene encodes CDR1 SGHRS and CDR2 YFSETQ. Trimming took 4 bases from V and 5 from J, leaving 21 bases between them. In nucleotides, the CDR3 is TGCGCCAGCAGCCCCAACGAGAAAACAGGGTGGGAGACCCAGTACTTC. Translated: CASSPNEKTGWETQYF.

This clonotype was seen many times. V and J are TRBV27 and TRBJ2-1; D uncertain. Trimming shortened V by 2 bases and J by 0 bases, and 14 bases separated the two germline ends. CDR1 and CDR2 from the germline V gene are MNHEY and SMNVEV (reference sequence). The CDR3 contains 17 residues. Here the CDR3 reads CASSLVYVLSSYNEQFF. CDR3 DNA sequence: TGTGCCAGCAGTTTAGTTTACGTCTTGAGCTCCTACAATGAGCAGTTCTTC.

This clonotype was seen a handful of times. CDR3 protein: CSASASGGPSTDTQYF. Here the CDR3 DNA reads TGCAGTGCTTCAGCATCAGGCGGGCCTAGCACAGATACGCAGTATTTT. The chain uses TRBV20-1 and TRBJ2-3; perhaps TRBD2 as D (5 bases). The V and J ends lost 5 bases and 0 bases respectively, with 18 bases between them. Germline CDR1 is DFQATT and CDR2 is SNEGSKA (reference sequence). The CDR3 is 16 amino acids.

This clonotype was counted at least ten times. Here the CDR3 reads CASRQGPSSTDTQYF. CDR3 coding DNA: TGTGCCAGCAGACAGGGGCCTTCTAGCACAGATACGCAGTATTTT. The rearrangement links TRBV28 to TRBJ2-3, with 7 bases fitting TRBD1. The CDR3 is 15 residues long. With 6 bases clipped from V and 0 bases from J, the junction kept 6 bases outside the gene matches. The germline CDR1 and CDR2 sequences are MDHEN and SYDVKM.

Concerning this clonotype: This could be a read error, since a much larger clone is one nucleotide away. The J gene is TRBJ2-1, the V gene TRBV30, with TRBD1 as a possible D gene (6 bases). Germline CDR1 reads GTSNPN; CDR2 reads SVGIG (reference sequence). V was pared by 8 bases and J by 9 bases, with 14 bases between. This CDR3 contains 11 residues. The CDR3 sequence is CARIPQGEQFF. CDR3 bases: TGTGCCCGCATCCCACAGGGTGAGCAGTTCTTC.

This clonotype was detected only a few times. This chain joins TRBV6-1 and TRBJ2-5; no definite D call. The CDR3 runs 14 residues. CDR1 and CDR2 from the germline V gene are MNHNS and SASEGT. Trimming cost V 4 bases and J 5 bases, with 14 bases left between them. The CDR3 is CASSGRAPAETQYF. CDR3 nucleotide sequence: TGTGCCAGCAGTGGCCGGGCCCCGGCCGAGACCCAGTACTTC.

Concerning this clonotype itself: A much larger clonotype is one base distant, so this may be a read error. The rearrangement joins TRBV6-5 to TRBJ2-7; 13 nucleotides align to TRBD2. This CDR3 has 17 residues. In germline, CDR1 is MNHEY, CDR2 SVGAGI. CDR3 nucleotide sequence: TGTGCCAGCAGTTACTCGGGTGGGGGACTAGCGGGGCTCGAGCGGTACTTC. This sequence encodes CASSYSGGGLAGLERYF.

Comments on this clonotype: This may stem from a read error, because a much larger clone lies one nucleotide away. The conserved final phenylalanine or tryptophan is absent from the CDR3, which likely points to a read error. V is TRBV9 and J is TRBJ2-5; 9 nucleotides match TRBD2. J gave up 4 bases and V 0 bases, and 7 bases lay outside the gene matches. Germline V gene data show CDR1 as SGDLS and CDR2 as YYNGEE. The CDR3 is made up of 16 amino acids. CDR3 in amino acids: CASSVGLAGDLETQYL. The CDR3 DNA reads TGTGCCAGCAGCGTAGGATTAGCGGGAGATTTAGAGACCCAGTACCTC.

This clonotype has more than one count but fewer than ten. A much bigger clone sits one base away, suggesting this may be a read error. Here the CDR3 omits its conserved ending phenylalanine or tryptophan, so a read error is the likely source. The chain employs TRBV28 and TRBJ1-1; perhaps TRBD1 as D (6 bases). This CDR3 is built from 14 residues. The V gene lost 3 bases and the J gene lost 1 base, with 9 bases spanning the gap. Germline V gene sequence: CDR1 MDHEN, CDR2 SYDVKM. The CDR3 is CASSFRTENTEAFL. The CDR3 DNA reads as TGTGCCAGCAGTTTCAGGACAGAGAACACTGAAGCTTTCCTT.

The sample holds many counts of this clonotype. This chain joins TRBV24-1 and TRBJ2-3; perhaps D is TRBD1 or TRBD2 (5 bases each). Trimming shortened V by 2 bases and J by 0 bases, and 11 bases separated the two germline ends. The V gene's germline CDR1 is KGHDR and CDR2 SFDVKD. The CDR3 is 16 amino acids. The CDR3 nucleotides are TGTGCCACCAGTGATTATCGGGGCCCCAGCACAGATACGCAGTATTTT. Its protein product is CATSDYRGPSTDTQYF.

This clonotype was found a few times. The chain carries TRBV4-3 and TRBJ2-7; 8 nucleotides align to TRBD1. The CDR3 covers 17 residues. V was clipped by 3 bases and J by 4 bases; unmatched bases: 14. CDR1 is LGHNA and CDR2 is YSLEER in the germline V gene. For the CDR3, the DNA is TGCGCCAGCAGCCAGGATTTCTCGGGACAGGCGGCGTACGAGCAGTACTTC. Translated, it gives CASSQDFSGQAAYEQYF.